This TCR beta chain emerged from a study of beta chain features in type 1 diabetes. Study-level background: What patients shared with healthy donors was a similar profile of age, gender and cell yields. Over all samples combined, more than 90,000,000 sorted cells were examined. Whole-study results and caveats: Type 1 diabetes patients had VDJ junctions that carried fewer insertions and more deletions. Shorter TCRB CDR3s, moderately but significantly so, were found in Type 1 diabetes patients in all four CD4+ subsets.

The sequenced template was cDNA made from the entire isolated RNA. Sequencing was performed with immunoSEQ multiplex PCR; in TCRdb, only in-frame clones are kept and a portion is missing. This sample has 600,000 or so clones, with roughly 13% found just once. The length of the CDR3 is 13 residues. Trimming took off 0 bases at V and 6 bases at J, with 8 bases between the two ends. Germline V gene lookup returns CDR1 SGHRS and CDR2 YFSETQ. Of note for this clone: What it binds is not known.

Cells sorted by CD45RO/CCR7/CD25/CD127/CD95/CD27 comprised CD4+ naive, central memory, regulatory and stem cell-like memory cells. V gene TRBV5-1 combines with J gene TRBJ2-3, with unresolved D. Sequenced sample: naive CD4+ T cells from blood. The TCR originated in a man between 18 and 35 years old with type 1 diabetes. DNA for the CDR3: TGCGCCAGCAGCTTGGTAGGAAGGGATACGCAGTATTTT. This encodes CASSLVGRDTQYF.